This is a list of T cell receptor beta chains from one sample in a study of blood T cell repertoires in COVID-19. Here immunoSEQ multiplex PCR was the method, and the copy in TCRdb shows in-frame clones only, minus some. This repertoire shows about 280,000 clones, nearly 90% found once; its top ten account for roughly 1.5%. Sequencing was carried out using PBMCs or T cells enriched from blood (not recorded which). These receptors were collected from a woman aged 18-35 years with acute COVID-19. The conserved cysteine and the conserved F or W are not part of the CDR3 here. A D gene is named only where the DNA matches it firmly.

V,D,J,CDR3
TRBV29-1,.,TRBJ1-1,SVWEGVNTEAF
TRBV7-6,TRBD1,TRBJ1-1,ASSLGQFAEAF
TRBV6-5,.,TRBJ1-2,ASRGTNMNGYT
TRBV4-1,.,TRBJ1-6,ASSHMVQGSNSPLH
TRBV19,TRBD1,TRBJ1-4,ASSIGTGTATNEKLF
TRBV9,.,TRBJ1-1,ASSVGTDTEAF
TRBV20-1,TRBD1,TRBJ2-1,SAPTDRTVF
TRBV20-1,TRBD1,TRBJ1-4,SASDRDRAREKLF
TRBV5-1,.,TRBJ2-7,ASSLAGWGDKSDEQY
TRBV6-5,TRBD1,TRBJ1-1,ASRKDRGNTEAF
TRBV5-1,TRBD1,TRBJ2-5,ASSLVAGGGETQY
TRBV19,TRBD2,TRBJ2-3,ASSKGLATDTQY
TRBV6-1,.,TRBJ1-1,ASSEQNRALNTEAF
TRBV6-5,.,TRBJ2-5,ASRPQGTKETQY
TRBV27,.,TRBJ1-2,ASSLSGAIGGYT
TRBV15,TRBD1,TRBJ2-7,ATSRGTGVDSREQY
TRBV30,TRBD2,TRBJ2-1,ACPVGTSGRSIEQF
TRBV23-1,.,TRBJ2-1,ASSQLQGYNEQF
TRBV11-2,TRBD1,TRBJ2-7,ASSLYRGHYEQY
TRBV28,TRBD1,TRBJ1-1,ASSLPTGRIPEAF
TRBV7-2,.,TRBJ1-2,ASSLAREGGYT
TRBV19,.,TRBJ1-5,ASSATHRGNQPQH
TRBV11-3,.,TRBJ2-7,ASSAGAGGQY
TRBV5-5,.,TRBJ1-1,ASSTGQTEAF
TRBV5-6,TRBD1,TRBJ2-2,ASSRDRVVGELF
TRBV27,TRBD2,TRBJ2-1,ASRDGLGVYNEQF
TRBV7-9,TRBD1,TRBJ1-1,ASSGDSRTEAF
TRBV24-1,TRBD1,TRBJ1-5,ATNPGQIYSNQPQH
TRBV19,.,TRBJ2-7,ASSYRGAYEQY
TRBV5-6,.,TRBJ2-7,ASSLVGTPTYEQY
TRBV4-2,TRBD2,TRBJ2-1,ASSQDTGGYNEQF
TRBV28,TRBD1,TRBJ1-5,ASSIRGTGNQPQH
TRBV18,.,TRBJ2-5,ASSPGAQETQY
TRBV10-3,TRBD2,TRBJ2-7,AISESGRESYEQY
TRBV11-2,.,TRBJ2-3,ASSLEGRGPDTQY
TRBV5-6,.,TRBJ1-1,ASSTQGPEAF
TRBV20-1,.,TRBJ2-4,SASASKERVAKNIQY
TRBV12-3/TRBV12-4,.,TRBJ1-5,ASTLPQSPGH
TRBV7-2,.,TRBJ2-1,ASSLGQVRRNEQF
TRBV19,.,TRBJ2-7,ASSPSGVLYEQY
TRBV5-1,.,TRBJ2-5,ASSRDVYQETQY
TRBV7-9,.,TRBJ1-2,ASSAGRTVYGYT
TRBV30,TRBD1,TRBJ1-5,AWTGDRSNQPQH
TRBV6-5,.,TRBJ2-7,ASSYVGGNYEQY
TRBV4-1,TRBD1,TRBJ1-4,ASSQEDRGSEKLF
TRBV7-9,.,TRBJ2-1,ASSLVAGYLEDEQF
TRBV2,.,TRBJ1-1,ASIGGTEAF
TRBV7-6,.,TRBJ2-5,ASSLAGLQETQY
TRBV28,TRBD1,TRBJ2-7,ASSLGSGTGDEQY
TRBV15,.,TRBJ1-4,ATSTTQGRSEKLF
TRBV6-5,.,TRBJ2-7,ASSYGGADEQY
TRBV10-1,TRBD2,TRBJ2-1,ASSEVLAGYNEQF
TRBV7-8,.,TRBJ1-2,ASSPGRDVGYGYT
TRBV11-2,.,TRBJ1-1,ASSARDDTEAF